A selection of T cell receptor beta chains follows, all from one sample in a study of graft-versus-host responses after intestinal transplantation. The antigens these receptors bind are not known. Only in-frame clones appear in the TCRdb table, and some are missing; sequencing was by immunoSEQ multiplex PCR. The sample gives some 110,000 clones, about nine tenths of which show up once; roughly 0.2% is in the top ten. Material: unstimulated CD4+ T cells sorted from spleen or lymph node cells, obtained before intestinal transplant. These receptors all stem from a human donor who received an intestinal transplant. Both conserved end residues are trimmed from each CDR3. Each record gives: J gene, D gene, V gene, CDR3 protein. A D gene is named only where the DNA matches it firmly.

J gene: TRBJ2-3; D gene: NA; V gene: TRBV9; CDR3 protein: ASSVGGGVGTDTQY
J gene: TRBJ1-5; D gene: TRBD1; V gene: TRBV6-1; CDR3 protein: ACFRDRGSQPQH
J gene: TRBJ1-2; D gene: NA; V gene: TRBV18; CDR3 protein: ASSPLASPNYGYT
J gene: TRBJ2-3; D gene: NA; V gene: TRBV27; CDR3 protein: ASSLSSVRTDTQY
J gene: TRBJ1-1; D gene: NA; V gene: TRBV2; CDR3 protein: ASSASKRGTEAF
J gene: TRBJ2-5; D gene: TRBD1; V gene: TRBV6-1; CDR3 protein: ASSNDRGETQY
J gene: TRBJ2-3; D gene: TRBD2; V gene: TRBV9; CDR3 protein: ASSVGLAGGPADTQY
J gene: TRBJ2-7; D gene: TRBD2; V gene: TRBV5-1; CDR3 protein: ASSGLGSYEQY
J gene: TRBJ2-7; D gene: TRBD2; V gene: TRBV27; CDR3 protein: ASSPSTSAAYEQY
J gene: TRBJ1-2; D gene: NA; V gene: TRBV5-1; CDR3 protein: ASSLEGVYGYT
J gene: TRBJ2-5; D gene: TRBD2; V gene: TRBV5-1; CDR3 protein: ASSLGLAGQETQY
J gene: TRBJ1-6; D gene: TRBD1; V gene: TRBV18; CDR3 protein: ASSPLNFGTGGLSPLH
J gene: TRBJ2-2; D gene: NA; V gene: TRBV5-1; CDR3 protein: ASSITGFTGELF
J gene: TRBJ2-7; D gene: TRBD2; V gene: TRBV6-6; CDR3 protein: ASSSRTSGNYEQY
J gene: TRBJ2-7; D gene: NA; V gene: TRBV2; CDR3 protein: ASSEAQGRAEQY
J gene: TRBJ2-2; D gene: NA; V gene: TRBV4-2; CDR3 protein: ASSQVDGARNTGELF
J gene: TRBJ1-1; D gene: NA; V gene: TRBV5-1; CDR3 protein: ASSLLGTLNTEAF
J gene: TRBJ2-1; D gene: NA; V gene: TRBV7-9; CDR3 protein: ASSLDGRTYNEQF
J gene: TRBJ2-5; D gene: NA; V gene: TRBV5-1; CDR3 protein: ASSQGQETQY
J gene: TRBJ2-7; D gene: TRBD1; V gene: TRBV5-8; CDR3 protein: ASSTRQGASSYEQY
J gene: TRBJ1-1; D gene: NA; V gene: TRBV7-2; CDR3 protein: ASSSQGSNTEAF
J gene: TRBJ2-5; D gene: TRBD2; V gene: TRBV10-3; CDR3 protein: AIGAGAVETQY
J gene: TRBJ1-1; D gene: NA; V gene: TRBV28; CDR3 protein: ASSTPGEGITEAF
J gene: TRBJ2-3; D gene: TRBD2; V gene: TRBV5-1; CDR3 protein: ASSLGLAGVRADTQY
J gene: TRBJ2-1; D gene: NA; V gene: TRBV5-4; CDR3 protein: ASSLAGLNEQF
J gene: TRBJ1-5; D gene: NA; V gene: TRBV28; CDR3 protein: ASSFPPGGNQPQH
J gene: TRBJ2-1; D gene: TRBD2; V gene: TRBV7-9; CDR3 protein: ASSWDRGLAGGPGNEQF
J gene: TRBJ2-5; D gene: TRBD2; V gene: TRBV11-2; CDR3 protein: ASSPGTSGETQY
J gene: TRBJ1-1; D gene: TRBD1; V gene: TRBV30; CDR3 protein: AWSVRGRVTEAF
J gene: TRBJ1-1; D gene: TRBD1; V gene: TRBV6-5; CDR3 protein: ASSPRDRVLPEAF
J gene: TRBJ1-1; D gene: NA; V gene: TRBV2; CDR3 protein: ASCIATEAF
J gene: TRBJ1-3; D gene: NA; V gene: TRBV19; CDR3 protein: ASSISSASGNTIY
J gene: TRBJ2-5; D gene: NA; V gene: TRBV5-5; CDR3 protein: ASSLASAQGRETQY
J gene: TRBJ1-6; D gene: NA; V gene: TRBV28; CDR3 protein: ASSSPGQGNSPLH
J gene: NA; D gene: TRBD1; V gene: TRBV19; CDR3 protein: ASSIRQGAYEQY
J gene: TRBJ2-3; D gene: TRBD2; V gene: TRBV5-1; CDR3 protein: ASSLVTSGTDTQY
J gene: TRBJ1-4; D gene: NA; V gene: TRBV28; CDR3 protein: ASSSLTGNNEKLF
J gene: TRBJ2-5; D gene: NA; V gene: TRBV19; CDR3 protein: ASSPVLEAETQY
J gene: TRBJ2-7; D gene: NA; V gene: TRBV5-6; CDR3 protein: ASSLRGGSYEQY
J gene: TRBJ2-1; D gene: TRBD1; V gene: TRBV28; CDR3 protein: ASSSSGTGRSYNEQF
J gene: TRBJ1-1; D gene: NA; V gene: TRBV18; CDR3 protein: ASSPTTVTEAF
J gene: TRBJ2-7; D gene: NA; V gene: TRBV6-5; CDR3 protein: ASSYSSGREQY
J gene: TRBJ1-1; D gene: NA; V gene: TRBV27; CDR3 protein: ASSPFRALNTEAF